Detailed here is one T cell receptor beta chain. Its antigen is currently unknown. This record comes from a study of CXCR3-negative and CXCR3-positive naive CD8 T cells. Overall study: Per-library TRB read counts averaged about 1.5 +/- 0.3 million, adding up to 120 million to 150 million in total. Whole-study findings and limits: Naive cells that were CXCR3-positive had more hydrophobic TRB CDR3s (compared with CXCR3-negative naive cells). TRB CDR3 properties indicated TCR strength, while surface CD5 was similar across naive subsets.

The CDR3 is 15 amino acids. Germline V gene sequence: CDR1 MRHNA, CDR2 SNTAGT. TRB cDNA was prepared as libraries by UMI-labeled 5' RACE. One entry per CDR3 protein, without DNA, is what TCRdb gives after re-calling the 5' RACE reads. The record lists around 130,000 distinct CDR3 sequences, of which the ten most abundant hold 0.59%. Phenotypically, naive CD8+ T cells corresponded to CD45RO-CCR7+CD27+CD95-. The sample was naive CXCR3+ CD8+ T cells from blood. Subset noted: CD45RO-CCR7+CD27+CD95- naive CD8+ T cells expressing CXCR3 (TNR3+). This chain connects TRBV6-4 to TRBJ2-1; TCRdb designates TRBD2, a call that cannot be tested without DNA. This TCR was recovered from a human donor in good health. Some clones in this sample may be carry-over from other donors' samples. The CDR3 here is CASSDGTSGGNEQFF.